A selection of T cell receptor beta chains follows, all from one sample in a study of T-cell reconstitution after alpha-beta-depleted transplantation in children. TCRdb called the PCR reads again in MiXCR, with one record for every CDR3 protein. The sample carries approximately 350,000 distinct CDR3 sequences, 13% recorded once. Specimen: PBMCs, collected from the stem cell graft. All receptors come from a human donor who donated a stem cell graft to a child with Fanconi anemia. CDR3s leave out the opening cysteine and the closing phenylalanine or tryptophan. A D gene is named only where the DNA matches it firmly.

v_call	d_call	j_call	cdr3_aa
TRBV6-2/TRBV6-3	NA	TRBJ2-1	ASSYSGPRDEQF
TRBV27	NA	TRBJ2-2	ASSHRRGWMTNTGELF
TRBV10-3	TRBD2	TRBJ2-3	AISRTSGDTDTQY
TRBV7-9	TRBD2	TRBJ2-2	ASSLRLAGNTGELF
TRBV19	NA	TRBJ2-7	ASNLGHSSDEQY
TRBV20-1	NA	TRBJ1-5	SATGYGDNSNQPQH
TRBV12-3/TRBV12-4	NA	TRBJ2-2	ASSQKTLGGELF
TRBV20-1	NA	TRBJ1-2	SAFARLYGYT
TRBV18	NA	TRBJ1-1	ASSPLGDQNTEAF
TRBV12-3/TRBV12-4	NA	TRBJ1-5	ASSLSQSQQPQH
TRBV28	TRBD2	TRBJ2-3	ASSLGTSGGTDTQY
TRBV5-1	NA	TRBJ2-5	ASSTMIRGTQY
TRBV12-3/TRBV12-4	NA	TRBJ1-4	ASSTGNEKLF
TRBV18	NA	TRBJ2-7	ASSPNDYEQY
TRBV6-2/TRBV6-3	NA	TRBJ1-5	ASSYDSVQPQH
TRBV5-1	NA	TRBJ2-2	ASSQRGNRDTGELF
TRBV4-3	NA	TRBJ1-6	ASSQGRQSNSPLH
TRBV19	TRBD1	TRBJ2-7	ASSTLQGSYEQY
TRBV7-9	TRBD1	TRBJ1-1	ASSLGDRANTEAF
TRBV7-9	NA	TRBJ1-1	ASSFLGRGTEAF
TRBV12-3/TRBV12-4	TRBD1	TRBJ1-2	ASSSPPGQGAFGYT
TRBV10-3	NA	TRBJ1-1	AITRTDKPTEAF